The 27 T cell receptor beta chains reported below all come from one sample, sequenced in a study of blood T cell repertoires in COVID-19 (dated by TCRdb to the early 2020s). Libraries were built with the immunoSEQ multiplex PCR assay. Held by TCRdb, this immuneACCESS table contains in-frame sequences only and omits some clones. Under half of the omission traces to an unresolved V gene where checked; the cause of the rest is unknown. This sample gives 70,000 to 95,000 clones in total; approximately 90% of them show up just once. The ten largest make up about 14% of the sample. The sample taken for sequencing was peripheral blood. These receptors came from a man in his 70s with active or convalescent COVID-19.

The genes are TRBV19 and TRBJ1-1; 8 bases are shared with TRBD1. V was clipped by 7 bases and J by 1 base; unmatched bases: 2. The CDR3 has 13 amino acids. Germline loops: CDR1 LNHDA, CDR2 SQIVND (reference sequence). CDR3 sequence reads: CASNQGANTEAFF. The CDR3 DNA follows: TGTGCCAGTAACCAGGGGGCGAACACTGAAGCTTTCTTT.

The CDR3 loop is CASSYTRQAYGYTF. CDR3 nucleotides: TGTGCCAGCAGTTATACCCGACAGGCCTATGGCTACACCTTC. The V call is TRBV6-6, the J call TRBJ1-2; perhaps TRBD1 as D (6 bases). CDR1 and CDR2 from the germline V gene are MNHNY and SVGAGI (reference sequence). Between the trimmed V and J ends, which lost 3 bases and 4 bases, there was a span of 12 bases. This CDR3 has 14 residues.

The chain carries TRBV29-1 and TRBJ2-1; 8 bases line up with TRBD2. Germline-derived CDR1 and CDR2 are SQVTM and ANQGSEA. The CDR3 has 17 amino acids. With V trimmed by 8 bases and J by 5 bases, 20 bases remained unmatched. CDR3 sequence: CSSGGRREDLWDNEQFF. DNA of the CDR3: TGCAGCTCCGGGGGGCGGCGGGAGGACCTTTGGGACAATGAGCAGTTCTTC.

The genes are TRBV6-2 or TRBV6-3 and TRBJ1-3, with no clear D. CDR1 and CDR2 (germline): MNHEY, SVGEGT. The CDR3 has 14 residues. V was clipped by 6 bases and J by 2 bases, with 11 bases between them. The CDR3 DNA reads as TGTGCCAGCAGCAAGGCGGCAGCTGGAAACACCATATATTTT. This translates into CASSKAAAGNTIYF.

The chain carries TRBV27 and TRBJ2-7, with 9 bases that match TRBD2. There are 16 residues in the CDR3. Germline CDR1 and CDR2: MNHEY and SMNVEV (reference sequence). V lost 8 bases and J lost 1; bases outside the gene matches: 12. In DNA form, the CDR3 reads TGTGCCAGCGGGCGGGGGGGGGCGGGTGAATCCTACGAGCAGTACTTC. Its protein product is CASGRGGAGESYEQYF.

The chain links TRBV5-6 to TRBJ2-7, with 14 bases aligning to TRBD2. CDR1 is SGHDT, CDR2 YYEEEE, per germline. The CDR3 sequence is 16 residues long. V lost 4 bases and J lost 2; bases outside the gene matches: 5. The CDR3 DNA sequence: TGTGCCAGCAGCGTCCGACTAGCGGGAGGGCCCTACGAGCAGTACTTC. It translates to CASSVRLAGGPYEQYF.

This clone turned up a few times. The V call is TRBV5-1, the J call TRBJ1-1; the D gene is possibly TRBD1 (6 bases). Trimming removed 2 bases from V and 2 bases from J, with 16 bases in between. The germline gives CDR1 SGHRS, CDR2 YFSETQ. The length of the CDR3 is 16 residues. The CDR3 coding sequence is TGCGCCAGCAGCTTCCTCAGGGGAATGGTTAACACTGAAGCTTTCTTT. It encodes CASSFLRGMVNTEAFF.

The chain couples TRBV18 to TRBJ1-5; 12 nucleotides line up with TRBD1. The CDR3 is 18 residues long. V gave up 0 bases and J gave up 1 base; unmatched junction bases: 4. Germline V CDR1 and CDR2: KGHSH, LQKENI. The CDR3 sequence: CASSPPGTGGGSNQPQHF. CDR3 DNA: TGTGCCAGCTCACCACCCGGGACAGGGGGCGGAAGCAATCAGCCCCAGCATTTT.

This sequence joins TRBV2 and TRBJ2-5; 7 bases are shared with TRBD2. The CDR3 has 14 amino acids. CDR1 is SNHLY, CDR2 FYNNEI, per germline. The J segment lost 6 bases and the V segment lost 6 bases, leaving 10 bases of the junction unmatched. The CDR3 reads CASRMGGGMKTQYF. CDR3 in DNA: TGTGCCAGCAGGATGGGGGGGGGAATGAAGACCCAGTACTTC.

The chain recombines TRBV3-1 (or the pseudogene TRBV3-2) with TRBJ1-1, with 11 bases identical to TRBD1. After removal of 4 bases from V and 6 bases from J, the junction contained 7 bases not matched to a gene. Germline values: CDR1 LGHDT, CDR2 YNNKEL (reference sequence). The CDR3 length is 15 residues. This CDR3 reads CASSLDRGRDSEAFF. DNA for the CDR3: TGTGCCAGCAGCCTGGACAGGGGGCGCGACTCTGAAGCTTTCTTT.

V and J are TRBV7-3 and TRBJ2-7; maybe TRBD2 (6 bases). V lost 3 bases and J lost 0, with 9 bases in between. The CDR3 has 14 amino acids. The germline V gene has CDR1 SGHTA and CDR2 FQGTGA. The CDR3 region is CASSLGGNSYEQYF. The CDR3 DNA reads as TGTGCCAGCAGCTTGGGCGGGAACTCCTACGAGCAGTACTTC.

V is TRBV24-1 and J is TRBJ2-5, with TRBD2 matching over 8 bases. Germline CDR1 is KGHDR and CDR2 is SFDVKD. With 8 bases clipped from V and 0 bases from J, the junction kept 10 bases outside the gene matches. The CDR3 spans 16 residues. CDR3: CATTQAGSGNQETQYF. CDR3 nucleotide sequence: TGTGCCACCACCCAAGCGGGTAGCGGGAACCAAGAGACCCAGTACTTC.

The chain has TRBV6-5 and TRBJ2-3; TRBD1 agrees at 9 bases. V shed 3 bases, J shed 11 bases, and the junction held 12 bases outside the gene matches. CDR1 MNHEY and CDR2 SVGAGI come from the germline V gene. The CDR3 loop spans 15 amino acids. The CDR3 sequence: CASSYSTGTGFRQYF. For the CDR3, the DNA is TGTGCCAGCAGTTATTCTACCGGGACAGGGTTTAGGCAGTATTTT.

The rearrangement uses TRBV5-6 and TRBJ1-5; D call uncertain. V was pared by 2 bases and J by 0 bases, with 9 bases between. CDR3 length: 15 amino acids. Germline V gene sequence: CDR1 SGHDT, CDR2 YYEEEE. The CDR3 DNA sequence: TGTGCCAGCAGCTTTGGCGGAAATAGCAATCAGCCCCAGCATTTT. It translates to CASSFGGNSNQPQHF.

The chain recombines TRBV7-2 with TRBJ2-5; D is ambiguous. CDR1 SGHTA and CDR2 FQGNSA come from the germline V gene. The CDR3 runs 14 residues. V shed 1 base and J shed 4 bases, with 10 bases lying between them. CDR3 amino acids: CASSLGPPGETQYF. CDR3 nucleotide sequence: TGTGCCAGCAGCTTAGGCCCCCCCGGAGAGACCCAGTACTTC.

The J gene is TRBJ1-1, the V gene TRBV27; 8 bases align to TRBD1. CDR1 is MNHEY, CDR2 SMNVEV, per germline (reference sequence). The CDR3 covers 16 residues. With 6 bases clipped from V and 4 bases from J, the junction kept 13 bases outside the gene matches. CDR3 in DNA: TGTGCCAGCAGACTAACAGGGGGTGGGAGAGGCACTGAAGCTTTCTTT. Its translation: CASRLTGGGRGTEAFF.

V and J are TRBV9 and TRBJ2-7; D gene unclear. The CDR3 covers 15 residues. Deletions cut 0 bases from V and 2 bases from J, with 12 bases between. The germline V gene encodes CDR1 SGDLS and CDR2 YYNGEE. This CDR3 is CASSVDPAPAYEQYF. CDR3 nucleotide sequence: TGTGCCAGCAGCGTAGACCCAGCGCCTGCCTACGAGCAGTACTTC.

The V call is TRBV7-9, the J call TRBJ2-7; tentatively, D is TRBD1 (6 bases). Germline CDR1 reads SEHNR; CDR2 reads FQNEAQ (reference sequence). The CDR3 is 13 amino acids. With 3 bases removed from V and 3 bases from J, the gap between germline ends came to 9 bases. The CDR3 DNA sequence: TGTGCCAGCAGCTTTAGGGGGAGCTACGAGCAGTACTTC. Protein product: CASSFRGSYEQYF.

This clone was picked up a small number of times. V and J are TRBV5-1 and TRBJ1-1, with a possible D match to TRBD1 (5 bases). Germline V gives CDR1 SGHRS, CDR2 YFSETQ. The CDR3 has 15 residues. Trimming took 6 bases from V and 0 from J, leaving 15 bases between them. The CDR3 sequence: CASTPAGTLNTEAFF. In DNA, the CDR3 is TGCGCCAGCACCCCCGCGGGGACGCTGAACACTGAAGCTTTCTTT.

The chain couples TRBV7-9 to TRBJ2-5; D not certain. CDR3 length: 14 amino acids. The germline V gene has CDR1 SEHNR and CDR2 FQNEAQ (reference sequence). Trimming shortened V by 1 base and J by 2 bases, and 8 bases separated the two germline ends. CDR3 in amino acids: CASSLGAGQETQYF. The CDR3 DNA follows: TGTGCCAGCAGCTTAGGCGCAGGACAAGAGACCCAGTACTTC.

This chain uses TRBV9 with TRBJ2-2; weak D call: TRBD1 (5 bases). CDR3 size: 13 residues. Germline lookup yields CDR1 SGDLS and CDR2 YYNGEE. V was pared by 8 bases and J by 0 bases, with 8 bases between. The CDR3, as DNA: TGTGCCAGTAGACAGACGAACACCGGGGAGCTGTTTTTT. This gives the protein CASRQTNTGELFF. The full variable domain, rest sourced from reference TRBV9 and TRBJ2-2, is DSGVTQTPKHLITATGQRVTLRCSPRSGDLSVYWYQQSLDQGLQFLIQYYNGEERAKGNILERFSAQQFPDLHSELNLSSLELGDSALYFCASRQTNTGELFFGEGSRLTVL.

CDR3 amino acids: CASSPVMTGQEISNEQFF. The CDR3, as DNA: TGTGCCAGCTCACCAGTTATGACGGGACAGGAGATTTCCAATGAGCAGTTCTTC. The chain links TRBV18 to TRBJ2-1; 8 bases are a match to TRBD1. From germline, CDR1 is KGHSH and CDR2 LQKENI. V shed 2 bases and J 6 bases; nucleotides not matched to a gene: 15. CDR3 length: 18 amino acids.

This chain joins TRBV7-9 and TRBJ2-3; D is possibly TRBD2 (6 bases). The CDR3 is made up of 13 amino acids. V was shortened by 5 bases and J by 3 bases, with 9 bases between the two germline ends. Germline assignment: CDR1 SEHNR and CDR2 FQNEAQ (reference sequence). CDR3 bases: TGTGCCAGCAGCCTAAGCGGGACAGATACGCAGTATTTT. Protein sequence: CASSLSGTDTQYF.

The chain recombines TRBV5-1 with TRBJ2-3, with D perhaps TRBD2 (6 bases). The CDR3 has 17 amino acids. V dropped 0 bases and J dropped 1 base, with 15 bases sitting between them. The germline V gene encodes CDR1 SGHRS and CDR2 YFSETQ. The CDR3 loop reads CASSLGGTWGGTDTQYF. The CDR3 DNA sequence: TGCGCCAGCAGCTTGGGCGGGACCTGGGGGGGCACAGATACGCAGTATTTT.

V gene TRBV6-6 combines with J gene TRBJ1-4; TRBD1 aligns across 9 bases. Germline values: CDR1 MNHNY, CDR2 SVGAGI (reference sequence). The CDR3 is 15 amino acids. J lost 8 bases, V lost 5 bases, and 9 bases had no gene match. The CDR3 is CASSQLQGAGEKLFF. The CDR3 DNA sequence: TGTGCCAGCAGTCAGTTACAGGGGGCGGGGGAAAAACTGTTTTTT.

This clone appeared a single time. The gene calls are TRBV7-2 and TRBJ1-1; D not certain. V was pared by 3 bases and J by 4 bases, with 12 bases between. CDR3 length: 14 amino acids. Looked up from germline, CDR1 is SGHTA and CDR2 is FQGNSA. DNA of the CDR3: TGTGCCAGCAGCTTGCTAGACGGGGTCACTGAAGCTTTCTTT. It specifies CASSLLDGVTEAFF.

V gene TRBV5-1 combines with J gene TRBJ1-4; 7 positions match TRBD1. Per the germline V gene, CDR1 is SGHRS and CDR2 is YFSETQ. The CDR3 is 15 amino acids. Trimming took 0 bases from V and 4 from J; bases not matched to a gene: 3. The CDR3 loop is CASSLGQGVNEKLFF. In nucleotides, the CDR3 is TGCGCCAGCAGCTTGGGGCAGGGGGTTAATGAAAAACTGTTTTTT.